Presented here are 8 T cell receptor beta chains from one specimen sequenced in a study of T-cell reconstitution after alpha-beta-depleted transplantation in children. The library targeted TCRbeta and was prepared with unique molecular identifiers. TCRdb itself ran the PCR reads through MiXCR, one entry per CDR3 protein. The sample includes approximately 340,000 distinct CDR3 sequences, 10% of them seen just once. The starting material was PBMCs from the stem cell graft donor, obtained from the stem cell graft. These receptors all stem from a human donor who donated a stem cell graft to a child with acute lymphoblastic leukemia.

A few counts support this clonotype. The chain's CDR3 is CASSEWDNQETQYF. The CDR3 DNA follows: TGTGCCAGCAGTGAATGGGACAACCAAGAGACCCAGTACTTC. The gene calls are TRBV6-1 and TRBJ2-5; weak D call: TRBD1 (6 bases). Per germline, CDR1 MNHNS and CDR2 SASEGT. The CDR3 length is 14 residues. The V and J ends lost 2 bases and 0 bases respectively, with 7 bases between them.

This clonotype was counted between two and nine times. The rearrangement joins TRBV7-9 to TRBJ1-2; D unresolved. The germline gives CDR1 SEHNR, CDR2 FQNEAQ (reference sequence). The CDR3 extends over 13 amino acids. The V end was cut by 3 bases, the J end by 2 bases, with 7 bases between. This CDR3 reads CASSFARNYGYTF. The CDR3 DNA is TGTGCCAGCAGCTTCGCCAGGAACTATGGCTACACCTTC.

This rearrangement joins TRBV9 to TRBJ2-5; D unclear. This CDR3 comprises 14 residues. V was cut by 4 bases and J by 4 bases, with 14 bases left in between. Germline values: CDR1 SGDLS, CDR2 YYNGEE. In DNA form, the CDR3 reads TGTGCCAGCAGCCACGGTAGGGATGCAGAGACCCAGTACTTC. Encoded protein: CASSHGRDAETQYF.

The gene calls are TRBV27 and TRBJ2-1, with TRBD1 identical over 8 bases. The CDR3 is 14 amino acids. Losses at the gene ends were 8 bases for V and 4 bases for J; bases not matched to a gene: 7. Germline CDR1 is MNHEY and CDR2 is SMNVEV (reference sequence). The CDR3 here is CASRAGTGYNEQFF. DNA for the CDR3: TGTGCCAGCCGTGCTGGGACAGGATACAATGAGCAGTTCTTC.

This clonotype was counted between two and nine times. The chain uses TRBV7-2 and TRBJ2-5; 11 positions match TRBD2. This CDR3 contains 15 residues. Germline V gene lookup returns CDR1 SGHTA and CDR2 FQGNSA. J gave up 7 bases and V 1 base, and 5 bases lay outside the gene matches. The CDR3 coding sequence is TGTGCCAGCAGCTTAGAAGGGACTAGCGGATGGACCCAGTACTTC. Protein: CASSLEGTSGWTQYF.

This clonotype was counted between two and nine times. V gene TRBV28 combines with J gene TRBJ2-3, with D possibly called TRBD1 or TRBD2 (5 bases each). Germline V gives CDR1 MDHEN, CDR2 SYDVKM. This CDR3 has 14 amino acids. V was cut by 6 bases and J by 2 bases, with 12 bases left in between. CDR3: CASSRDGYTDTQYF. The CDR3 DNA follows: TGTGCCAGCAGCCGGGACGGATACACAGATACGCAGTATTTT.

The genes are TRBV12-3 or TRBV12-4 and TRBJ2-7, with a weak D call TRBD2 (6 bases). The ends were cut back, 6 bases at V and 8 bases at J, with 17 bases in the middle. The CDR3 totals 13 residues. In nucleotides, the CDR3 is TGTGCCAGCAGCTTGGCGGGGTTGGACCAGCAGTACTTC. The encoded protein is CASSLAGLDQQYF.

The table lists this clonotype with a few counts. The gene calls are TRBV5-1 and TRBJ2-5; 8 bases are shared with TRBD2. Losses at the gene ends were 1 base for V and 2 bases for J; bases not matched to a gene: 7. CDR3 size: 16 residues. Germline CDR1 SGHRS, CDR2 YFSETQ. CDR3 DNA sequence: TGCGCCAGCAGCTTGATGCCTAGCGGGCCTCAAGAGACCCAGTACTTC. Its protein is CASSLMPSGPQETQYF. The full variable domain, with the rest looked up from reference TRBV5-1 and TRBJ2-5, is KAGVTQTPRYLIKTRGQQVTLSCSPISGHRSVSWYQQTPGQGLQFLFEYFSETQRNKGNFPGRFSGRQFSNSRSEMNVSTLELGDSALYLCASSLMPSGPQETQYFGPGTRLLVL.